What follows is one T cell receptor beta chain and its context. The target antigen is unknown. This sample was included in a study of T-cell reconstitution after alpha-beta-depleted transplantation in children. General study results and limits: T-cell counts and diversity at one year following transplant were attributed mainly to newly produced T cells.

Unique molecular identifiers were used in preparing the TCRbeta library. One entry per CDR3 protein results from TCRdb running MiXCR on the PCR reads. This sample yields about 500,000 distinct CDR3 sequences, of which over 10% are seen a single time; about 14% belongs to the top ten. V lost 2 bases, J lost 5 bases, and 5 bases stayed unmatched. CDR1 and CDR2 from the germline V gene are SGHNT and YENEEA. The CDR3 is 15 amino acids. This receptor was identified in a female patient aged 2-9 years who had a stem cell transplant for aplastic anemia, so the T cells may come from the graft donor. The chain has TRBV11-3 and TRBJ2-2; 7 bases match TRBD2. The specimen comprised PBMCs, mostly from graft donor cells, sampled 180 days after TCRalphabeta/CD19-depleted stem cell transplant. CDR3 protein: CASSLHGRSTGELFF. In DNA, the CDR3 is TGTGCCAGCAGCTTACACGGGAGGAGTACCGGGGAGCTGTTTTTT.